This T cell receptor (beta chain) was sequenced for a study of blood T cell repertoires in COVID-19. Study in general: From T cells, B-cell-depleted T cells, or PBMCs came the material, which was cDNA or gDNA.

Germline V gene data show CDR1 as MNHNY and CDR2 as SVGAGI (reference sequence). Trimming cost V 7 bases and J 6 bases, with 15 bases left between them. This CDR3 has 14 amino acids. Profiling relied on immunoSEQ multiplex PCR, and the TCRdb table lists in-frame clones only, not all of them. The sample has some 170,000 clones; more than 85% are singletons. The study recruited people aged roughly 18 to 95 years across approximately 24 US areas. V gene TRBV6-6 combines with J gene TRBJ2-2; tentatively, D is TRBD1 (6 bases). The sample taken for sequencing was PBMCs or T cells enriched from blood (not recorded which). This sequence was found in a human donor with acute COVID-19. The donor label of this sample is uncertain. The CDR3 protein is CASINRASPGELFF. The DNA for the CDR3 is TGTGCCAGCATCAACAGGGCGAGCCCCGGGGAGCTGTTTTTT.